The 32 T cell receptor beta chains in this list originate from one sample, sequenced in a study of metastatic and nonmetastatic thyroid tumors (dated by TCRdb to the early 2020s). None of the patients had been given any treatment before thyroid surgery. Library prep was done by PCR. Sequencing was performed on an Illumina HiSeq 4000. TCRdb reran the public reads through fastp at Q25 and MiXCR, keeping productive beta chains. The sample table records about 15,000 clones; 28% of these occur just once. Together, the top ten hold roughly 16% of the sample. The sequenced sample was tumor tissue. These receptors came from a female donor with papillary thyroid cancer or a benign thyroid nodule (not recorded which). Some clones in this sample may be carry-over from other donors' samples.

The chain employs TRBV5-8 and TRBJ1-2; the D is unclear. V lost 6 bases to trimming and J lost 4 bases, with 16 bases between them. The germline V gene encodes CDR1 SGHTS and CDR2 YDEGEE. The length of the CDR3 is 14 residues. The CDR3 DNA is TGTGCCAGCAACCAGTTGGGAGTCACCTATGGCTACACCTTC. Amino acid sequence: CASNQLGVTYGYTF. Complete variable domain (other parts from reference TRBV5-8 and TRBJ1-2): EAGVTQSPTHLIKTRGQQATLRCSPISGHTSVYWYQQALGLGLQFLLWYDEGEERNRGNFPPRFSGRQFPNYSSELNVNALELEDSALYLCASNQLGVTYGYTFGSGTRLTVV.

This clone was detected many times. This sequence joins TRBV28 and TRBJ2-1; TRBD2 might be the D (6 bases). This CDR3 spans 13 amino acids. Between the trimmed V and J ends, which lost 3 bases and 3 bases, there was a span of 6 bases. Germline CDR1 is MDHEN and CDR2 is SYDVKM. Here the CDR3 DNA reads TGTGCCAGCAGTTTGGGGGGCTACAATGAGCAGTTCTTC. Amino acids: CASSLGGYNEQFF.

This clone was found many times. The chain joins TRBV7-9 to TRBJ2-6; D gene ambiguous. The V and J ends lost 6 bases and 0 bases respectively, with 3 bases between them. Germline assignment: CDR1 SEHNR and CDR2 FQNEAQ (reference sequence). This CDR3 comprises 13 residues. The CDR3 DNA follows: TGTGCCAGCAGTTCCTCTGGGGCCAACGTCCTGACTTTC. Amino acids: CASSSSGANVLTF.

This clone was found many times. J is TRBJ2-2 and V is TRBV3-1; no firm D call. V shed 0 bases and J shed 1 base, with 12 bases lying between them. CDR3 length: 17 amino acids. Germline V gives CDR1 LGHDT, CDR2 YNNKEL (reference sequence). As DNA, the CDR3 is TGTGCCAGCAGCCAAGAATGGGAACGGAAGAACACCGGGGAGCTGTTTTTT. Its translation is CASSQEWERKNTGELFF. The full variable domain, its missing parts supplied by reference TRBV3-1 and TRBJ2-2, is DTAVSQTPKYLVTQMGNDKSIKCEQNLGHDTMYWYKQDSKKFLKIMFSYNNKELIINETVPNRFSPKSPDKAHLNLHINSLELGDSAVYFCASSQEWERKNTGELFFGEGSRLTVL.

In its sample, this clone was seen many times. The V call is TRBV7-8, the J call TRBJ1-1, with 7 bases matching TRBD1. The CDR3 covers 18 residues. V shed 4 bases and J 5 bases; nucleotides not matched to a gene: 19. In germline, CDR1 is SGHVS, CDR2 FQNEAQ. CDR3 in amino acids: CASSSLAGGAGGRTEAFF. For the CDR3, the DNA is TGTGCCAGCAGCTCCCTAGCCGGGGGCGCAGGGGGGAGGACTGAAGCTTTCTTT.

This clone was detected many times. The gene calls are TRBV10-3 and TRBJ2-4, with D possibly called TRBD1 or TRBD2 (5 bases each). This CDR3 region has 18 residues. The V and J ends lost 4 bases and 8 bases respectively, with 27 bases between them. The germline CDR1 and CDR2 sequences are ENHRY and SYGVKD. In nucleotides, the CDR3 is TGTGCCATCAGTGTAGGAAGGGGCGGTGGGGGTATGGGAGACATTCAGTACTTC. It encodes CAISVGRGGGGMGDIQYF.

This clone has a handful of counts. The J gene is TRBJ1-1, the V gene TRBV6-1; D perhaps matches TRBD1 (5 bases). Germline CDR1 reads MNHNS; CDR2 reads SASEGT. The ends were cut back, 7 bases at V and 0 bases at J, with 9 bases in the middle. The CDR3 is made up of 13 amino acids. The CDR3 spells CASNSRVNTEAFF. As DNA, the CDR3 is TGTGCCAGCAACTCCAGGGTGAACACTGAAGCTTTCTTT.

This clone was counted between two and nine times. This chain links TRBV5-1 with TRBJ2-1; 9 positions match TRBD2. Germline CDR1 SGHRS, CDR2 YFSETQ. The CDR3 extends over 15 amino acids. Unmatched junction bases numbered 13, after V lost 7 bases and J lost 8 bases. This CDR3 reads CASGDWREGQDEQFF. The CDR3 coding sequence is TGCGCCAGCGGCGATTGGCGGGAGGGCCAGGATGAGCAGTTCTTC.

The DNA of the CDR3 is TGTGCCAGCAGTCAGGATTCAGAGACCCAGTACTTC. As protein: CASSQDSETQYF. The J gene is TRBJ2-5, the V gene TRBV6-2 or TRBV6-3; D remains ambiguous. CDR3 length: 12 amino acids. V lost 5 bases to trimming and J lost 4 bases, with 8 bases between them. From germline, CDR1 is MNHEY and CDR2 SVGEGT.

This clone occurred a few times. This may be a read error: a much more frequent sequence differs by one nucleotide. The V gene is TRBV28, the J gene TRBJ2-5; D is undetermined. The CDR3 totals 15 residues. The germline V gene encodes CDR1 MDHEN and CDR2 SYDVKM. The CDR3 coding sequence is TGTGCCAGCAGTTTTTTAAGGTGGCTTTTAGAGGCCCAGTACTTC. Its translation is CASSFLRWLLEAQYF.

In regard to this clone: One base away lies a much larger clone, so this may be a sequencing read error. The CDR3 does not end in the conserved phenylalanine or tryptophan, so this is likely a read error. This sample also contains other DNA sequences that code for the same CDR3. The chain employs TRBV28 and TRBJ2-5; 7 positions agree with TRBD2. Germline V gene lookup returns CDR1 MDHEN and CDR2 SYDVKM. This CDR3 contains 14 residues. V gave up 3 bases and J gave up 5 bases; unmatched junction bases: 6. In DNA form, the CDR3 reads TGTGCCAGCAGTTTTTCGGGAGGTGAGGAGACCCAGTACCTC. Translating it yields CASSFSGGEETQYL.

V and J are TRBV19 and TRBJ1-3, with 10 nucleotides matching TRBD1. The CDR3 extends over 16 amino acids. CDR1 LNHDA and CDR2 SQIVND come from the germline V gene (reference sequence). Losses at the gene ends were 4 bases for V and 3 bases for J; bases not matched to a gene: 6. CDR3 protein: CASSRRQGAYGNTIYF. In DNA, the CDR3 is TGTGCCAGTAGTAGACGACAGGGGGCTTATGGAAACACCATATATTTT.

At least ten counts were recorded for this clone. The DNA for the CDR3 is TGCGCCAGCAGCTTGATGCCGCCGGGGGGGCTGGGGTACGAGCAGTACTTC. Its translation is CASSLMPPGGLGYEQYF. The chain couples TRBV5-1 to TRBJ2-7, with 8 nucleotides matching TRBD2. CDR1 and CDR2 from the germline V gene are SGHRS and YFSETQ. The CDR3 loop spans 17 amino acids. With 1 base clipped from V and 4 bases from J, the junction kept 13 bases outside the gene matches. Full variable domain (rest looked up from reference TRBV5-1 and TRBJ2-7): KAGVTQTPRYLIKTRGQQVTLSCSPISGHRSVSWYQQTPGQGLQFLFEYFSETQRNKGNFPGRFSGRQFSNSRSEMNVSTLELGDSALYLCASSLMPPGGLGYEQYFGPGTRLTVT.

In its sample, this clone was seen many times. CDR3 residues: CSARKAGPETQYF. The CDR3, as DNA: TGCAGTGCTAGAAAGGCAGGCCCAGAGACCCAGTACTTC. V is TRBV20-1 and J is TRBJ2-5; D gene ambiguous. With 2 bases removed from V and 4 bases from J, the gap between germline ends came to 11 bases. The CDR3 contains 13 residues. In germline, CDR1 is DFQATT, CDR2 SNEGSKA (reference sequence).

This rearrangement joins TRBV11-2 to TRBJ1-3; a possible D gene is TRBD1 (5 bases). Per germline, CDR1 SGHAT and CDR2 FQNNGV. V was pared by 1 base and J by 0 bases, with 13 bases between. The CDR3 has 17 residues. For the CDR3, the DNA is TGTGCCAGCAGCTTAGTTGGGGGGTCGAGCTCTGGAAACACCATATATTTT. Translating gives CASSLVGGSSSGNTIYF.

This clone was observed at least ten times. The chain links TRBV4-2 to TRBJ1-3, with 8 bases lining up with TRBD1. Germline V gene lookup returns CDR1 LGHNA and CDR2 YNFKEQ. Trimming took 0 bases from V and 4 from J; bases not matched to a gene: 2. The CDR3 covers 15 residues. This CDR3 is CASSQEDRAGNTIYF. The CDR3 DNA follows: TGTGCCAGCAGCCAAGAGGACAGGGCAGGAAACACCATATATTTT.

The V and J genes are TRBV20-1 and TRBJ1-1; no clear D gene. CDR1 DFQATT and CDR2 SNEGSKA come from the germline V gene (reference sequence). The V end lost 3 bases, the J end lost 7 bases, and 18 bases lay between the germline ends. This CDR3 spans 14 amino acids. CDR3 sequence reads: CSASRGPSGVEAFF. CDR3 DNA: TGCAGTGCTAGCCGAGGGCCCTCCGGGGTTGAAGCTTTCTTT.

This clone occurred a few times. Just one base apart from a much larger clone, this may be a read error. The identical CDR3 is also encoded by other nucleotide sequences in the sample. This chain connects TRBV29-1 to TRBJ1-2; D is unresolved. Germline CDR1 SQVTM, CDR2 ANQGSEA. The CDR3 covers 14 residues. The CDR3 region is CSVEEDEGIYGYTF. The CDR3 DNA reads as TGCAGTGTTGAAGAAGATGAGGGAATCTATGGCTACACCTTC. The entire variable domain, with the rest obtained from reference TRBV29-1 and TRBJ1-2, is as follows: SAVISQKPSRDICQRGTSLTIQCQVDSQVTMMFWYRQQPGQSLTLIATANQGSEATYESGFVIDKFPISRPNLTFSTLTVSNMSPEDSSIYLCSVEEDEGIYGYTFGSGTRLTVV.

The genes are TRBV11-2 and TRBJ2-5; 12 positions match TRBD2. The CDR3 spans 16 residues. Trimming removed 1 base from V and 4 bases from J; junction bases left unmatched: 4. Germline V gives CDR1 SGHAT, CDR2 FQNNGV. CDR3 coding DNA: TGTGCCAGCAGCTTAGGCTCTAGCGGGAGGGGAGAGACCCAGTACTTC. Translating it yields CASSLGSSGRGETQYF.

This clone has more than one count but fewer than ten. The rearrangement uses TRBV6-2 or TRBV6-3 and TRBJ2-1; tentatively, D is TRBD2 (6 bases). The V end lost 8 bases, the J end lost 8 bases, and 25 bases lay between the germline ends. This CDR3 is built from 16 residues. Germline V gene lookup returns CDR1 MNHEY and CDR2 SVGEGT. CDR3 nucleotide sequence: TGTGCCAGCGGACATGATTGGCGGGGCGGGACCTATGAGCAGTTCTTC. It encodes CASGHDWRGGTYEQFF.

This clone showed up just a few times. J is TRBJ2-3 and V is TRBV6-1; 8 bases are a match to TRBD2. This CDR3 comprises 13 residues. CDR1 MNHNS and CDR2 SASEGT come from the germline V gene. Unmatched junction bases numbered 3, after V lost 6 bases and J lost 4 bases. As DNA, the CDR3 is TGTGCCAGCAGCCGGGAGGGGGCAGATACGCAGTATTTT. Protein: CASSREGADTQYF.

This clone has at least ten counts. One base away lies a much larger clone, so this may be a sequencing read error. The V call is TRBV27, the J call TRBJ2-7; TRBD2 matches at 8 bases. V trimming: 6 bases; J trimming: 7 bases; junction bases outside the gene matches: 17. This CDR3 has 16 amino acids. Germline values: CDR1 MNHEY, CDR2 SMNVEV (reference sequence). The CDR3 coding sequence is TGTGCCAGCAGCTCTCGGTATCTTAGCGGGATAGTGGAGCAGTACTTC. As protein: CASSSRYLSGIVEQYF.

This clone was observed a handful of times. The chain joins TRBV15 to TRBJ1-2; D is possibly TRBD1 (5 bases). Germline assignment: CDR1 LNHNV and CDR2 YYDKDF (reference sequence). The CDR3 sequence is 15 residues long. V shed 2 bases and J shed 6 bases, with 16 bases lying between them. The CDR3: CATSRPRGREHGYTF. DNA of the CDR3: TGTGCCACCAGCAGACCCCGGGGCAGGGAGCATGGCTACACCTTC.

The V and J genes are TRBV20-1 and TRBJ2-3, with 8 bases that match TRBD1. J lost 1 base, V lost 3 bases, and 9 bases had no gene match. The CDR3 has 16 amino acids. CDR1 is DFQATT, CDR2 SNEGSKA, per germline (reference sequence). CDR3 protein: CSARAAGGPGTDTQYF. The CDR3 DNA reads TGCAGTGCTAGGGCGGCAGGGGGCCCAGGCACAGATACGCAGTATTTT.

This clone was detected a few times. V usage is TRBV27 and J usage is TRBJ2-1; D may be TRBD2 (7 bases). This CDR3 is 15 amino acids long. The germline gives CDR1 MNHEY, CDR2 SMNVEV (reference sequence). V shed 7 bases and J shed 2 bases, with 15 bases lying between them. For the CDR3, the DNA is TGTGCCAGCACCTTACGGGGGGCTCCCTACAATGAGCAGTTCTTC. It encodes CASTLRGAPYNEQFF.

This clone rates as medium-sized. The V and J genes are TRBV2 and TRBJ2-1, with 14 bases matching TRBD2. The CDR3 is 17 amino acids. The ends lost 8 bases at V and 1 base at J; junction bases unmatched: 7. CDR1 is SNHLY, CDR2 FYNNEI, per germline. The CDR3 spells CASLGTSGSLSYNEQFF. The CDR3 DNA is TGTGCCAGCCTAGGGACTAGCGGGAGTCTATCCTACAATGAGCAGTTCTTC. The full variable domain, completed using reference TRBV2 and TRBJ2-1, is EPEVTQTPSHQVTQMGQEVILRCVPISNHLYFYWYRQILGQKVEFLVSFYNNEISEKSEIFDDQFSVERPDGSNFTLKIRSTKLEDSAMYFCASLGTSGSLSYNEQFFGPGTRLTVL.

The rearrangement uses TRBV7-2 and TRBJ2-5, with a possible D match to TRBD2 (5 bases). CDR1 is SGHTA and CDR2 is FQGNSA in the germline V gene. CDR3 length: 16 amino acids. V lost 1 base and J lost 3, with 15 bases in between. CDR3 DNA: TGTGCCAGCAGCTTAGGAGTAGAGGGCGACAAAGAGACCCAGTACTTC. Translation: CASSLGVEGDKETQYF.

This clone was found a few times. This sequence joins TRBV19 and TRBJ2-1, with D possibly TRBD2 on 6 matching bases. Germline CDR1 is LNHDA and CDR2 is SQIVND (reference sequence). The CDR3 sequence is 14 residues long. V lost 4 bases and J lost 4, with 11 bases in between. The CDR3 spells CASSRAGPYNEQFF. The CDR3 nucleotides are TGTGCCAGTAGTAGGGCGGGGCCATACAATGAGCAGTTCTTC. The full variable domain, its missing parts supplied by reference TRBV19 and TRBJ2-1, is DGGITQSPKYLFRKEGQNVTLSCEQNLNHDAMYWYRQDPGQGLRLIYYSQIVNDFQKGDIAEGYSVSREKKESFPLTVTSAQKNPTAFYLCASSRAGPYNEQFFGPGTRLTVL.

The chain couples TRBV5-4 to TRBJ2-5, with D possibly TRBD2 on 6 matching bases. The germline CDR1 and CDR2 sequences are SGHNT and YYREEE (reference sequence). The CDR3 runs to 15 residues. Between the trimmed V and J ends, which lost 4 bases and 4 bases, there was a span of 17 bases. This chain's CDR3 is CASSPPGLGGETQYF. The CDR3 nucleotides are TGTGCCAGCAGCCCCCCGGGACTTGGAGGAGAGACCCAGTACTTC.

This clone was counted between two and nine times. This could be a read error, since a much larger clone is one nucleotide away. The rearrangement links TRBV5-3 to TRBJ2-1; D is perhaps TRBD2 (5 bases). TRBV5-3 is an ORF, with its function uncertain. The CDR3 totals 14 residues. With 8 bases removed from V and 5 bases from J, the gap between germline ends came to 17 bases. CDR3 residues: CASILAPGDNEQFF. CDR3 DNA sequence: TGTGCCAGCATCTTGGCCCCCGGGGACAATGAGCAGTTCTTC.

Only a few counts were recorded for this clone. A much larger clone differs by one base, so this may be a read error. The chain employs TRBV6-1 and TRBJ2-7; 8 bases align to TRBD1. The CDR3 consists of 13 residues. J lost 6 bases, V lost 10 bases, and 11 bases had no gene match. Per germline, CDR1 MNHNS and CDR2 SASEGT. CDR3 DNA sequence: TGTGCCATCAGCTTGGACAGGGTGTCCGAGCAGTACTTC. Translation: CAISLDRVSEQYF.

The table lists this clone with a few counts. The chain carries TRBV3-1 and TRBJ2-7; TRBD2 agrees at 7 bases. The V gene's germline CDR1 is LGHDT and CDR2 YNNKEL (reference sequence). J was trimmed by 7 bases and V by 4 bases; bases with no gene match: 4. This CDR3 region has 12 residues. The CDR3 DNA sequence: TGTGCCAGCAGCCGACTAGCTGGGGAGCAGTACTTC. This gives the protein CASSRLAGEQYF.